One and the same sample provided the 15 T cell receptor beta chains below, sequenced in a study of CXCR4 blockade with PD-1 therapy in pancreatic cancer. The protocol was immunoSEQ multiplex PCR, while the TCRdb copy is restricted to in-frame clones and leaves out a portion. The sample consists of roughly 15,000 clones, around three quarters of them appearing once. Sequencing was carried out using tumor tissue. These receptor sequences come from a human donor with pancreatic ductal adenocarcinoma.

In its sample, this clone was seen once. This CDR3 is CASRIGTDTQYF. The CDR3 DNA reads TGTGCCAGCAGGATCGGCACAGATACGCAGTATTTT. The gene calls are TRBV28 and TRBJ2-3; D is ambiguous. The V gene's germline CDR1 is MDHEN and CDR2 SYDVKM. The CDR3 consists of 12 residues. The V and J ends lost 6 bases and 1 base respectively, with 5 bases between them.

CDR3 sequence reads: CSVDGTDSGNTIYF. The CDR3 nucleotides read TGCAGCGTCGACGGGACAGACTCTGGAAACACCATATATTTT. The rearrangement uses TRBV29-1 and TRBJ1-3; 7 bases map to TRBD1. V trimming: 6 bases; J trimming: 0 bases; junction bases outside the gene matches: 5. This CDR3 comprises 14 residues. CDR1 is SQVTM and CDR2 is ANQGSEA in the germline V gene.

J is TRBJ1-3 and V is TRBV19, with no clear D. The CDR3 covers 15 residues. V gave up 5 bases and J gave up 4 bases, with 15 bases separating them. Per germline, CDR1 LNHDA and CDR2 SQIVND (reference sequence). The CDR3 region is CASSPREGSGNTIYF. The DNA of the CDR3 is TGTGCCAGTAGTCCGCGTGAGGGATCCGGAAACACCATATATTTT.

V gene TRBV6-8 combines with J gene TRBJ2-1, with D possibly being TRBD1 (6 bases). The germline CDR1 and CDR2 sequences are MNHGY and SAAAGT. This CDR3 is 14 amino acids long. V lost 5 bases and J 8 bases, leaving 16 bases between the germline ends. CDR3 sequence reads: CASSDGTPSDEQFF. CDR3 coding DNA: TGTGCCAGCAGTGACGGGACACCCTCGGATGAGCAGTTCTTC.

By frequency in the sample, this clone is medium-sized. This CDR3 reads CASNPATSGQETQYF. The CDR3 coding sequence is TGTGCCAGCAACCCCGCGACTAGCGGCCAAGAGACCCAGTACTTC. The chain recombines TRBV6-8 with TRBJ2-5; 9 nucleotides match TRBD2. The junction had 7 bases not matched to a gene; V was cut back by 7 bases and J by 1 base. CDR1 is MNHGY, CDR2 SAAAGT, per germline. This CDR3 has 15 amino acids.

The V and J genes are TRBV25-1 and TRBJ2-3, with D perhaps assigned TRBD1 or TRBD2 (5 bases each). The CDR3 is 17 amino acids. Germline CDR1 and CDR2: MGHDK and SYGVNS. The V and J ends lost 7 bases and 0 bases respectively, with 20 bases between them. The CDR3 spells CASNDHRGQRSTDTQYF. The CDR3 region has the DNA TGTGCCAGCAACGATCACCGGGGCCAGAGGAGCACAGATACGCAGTATTTT.

The chain carries TRBV28 and TRBJ2-1; D tentatively reads TRBD1 or TRBD2 (7 bases each). Trimming took 8 bases from V and 1 from J, leaving 9 bases between them. Per the germline V gene, CDR1 is MDHEN and CDR2 is SYDVKM. The CDR3 is 13 residues long. CDR3 sequence: CASQGGSYNEQFF. The CDR3 DNA follows: TGTGCCAGCCAGGGGGGGTCCTACAATGAGCAGTTCTTC.

The chain carries TRBV28 and TRBJ2-7; 8 positions agree with TRBD1. This CDR3 has 15 residues. The junction had 10 bases not matched to a gene; V was cut back by 8 bases and J by 1 base. Germline lookup yields CDR1 MDHEN and CDR2 SYDVKM. The CDR3 loop reads CASHSTGAHSYEQYF. The CDR3, as DNA: TGTGCCAGCCATTCGACAGGGGCCCATTCCTACGAGCAGTACTTC.

This chain links TRBV30 with TRBJ1-4, with unresolved D. CDR3 length: 11 amino acids. Trimming removed 0 bases at V and 11 bases at J, with 7 bases between. CDR1 and CDR2 (germline): GTSNPN, SVGIG (reference sequence). CDR3 nucleotide sequence: TGTGCCTGGAGTGTAGGAGGGAAACTGTTTTTT. Translating gives CAWSVGGKLFF. Variable domain in full (rest from reference TRBV30 and TRBJ1-4): SQTIHQWPATLVQPVGSPLSLECTVEGTSNPNLYWYRQAAGRGLQLLFYSVGIGQISSEVPQNLSASRPQDRQFILSSKKLLLSDSGFYLCAWSVGGKLFFGSGTQLSVL.

In its sample, this clone was seen once. This rearrangement joins TRBV19 to TRBJ2-1, with D hard to call. Germline CDR1 reads LNHDA; CDR2 reads SQIVND (reference sequence). The CDR3 covers 14 residues. Trimming shortened V by 7 bases and J by 7 bases, and 17 bases separated the two germline ends. CDR3 nucleotide sequence: TGTGCCAGTAACGCGGCGACGTCCCCTAATGAGCAGTTCTTC. This sequence encodes CASNAATSPNEQFF.

A remark on this clone: A junction boundary mismatches the germline segment, possibly from a read error. This chain joins TRBV15 and TRBJ2-3; D might be TRBD2 (6 bases). CDR1 and CDR2 from the germline V gene are LNHNV and YYDKDF (reference sequence). This CDR3 is built from 16 residues. The CDR3 region is CATSSRPGLVTDTQYF. DNA of the CDR3: TGTGCCACCAGCAGCCGTCCGGGACTTGTCACAGATACACAGTATTTT.

The rearrangement joins TRBV19 to TRBJ2-7, with no clear D. V lost 5 bases and J lost 0, with 8 bases in between. The germline CDR1 and CDR2 sequences are LNHDA and SQIVND (reference sequence). The CDR3 is 13 residues long. The CDR3: CASSPVDSYEQYF. The CDR3 DNA is TGTGCCAGTAGTCCAGTCGACTCCTACGAGCAGTACTTC.

This rearrangement joins TRBV28 to TRBJ2-4; D unresolved. Germline values: CDR1 MDHEN, CDR2 SYDVKM. The CDR3 is 13 amino acids. The V and J ends lost 5 bases and 2 bases respectively, with 7 bases between them. This CDR3 reads CASSADSKNIQYF. The CDR3 DNA reads TGTGCCAGCAGTGCAGATTCCAAAAACATTCAGTACTTC.

The chain links TRBV28 to TRBJ2-2, with D maybe TRBD2 (6 bases). The germline V gene has CDR1 MDHEN and CDR2 SYDVKM. CDR3 length: 15 residues. Trimming shortened V by 6 bases and J by 6 bases, and 17 bases separated the two germline ends. The CDR3 sequence is CASSPGLRLAGELFF. CDR3 DNA sequence: TGTGCCAGCAGCCCGGGACTGCGTTTAGCCGGGGAGCTGTTTTTT.

The chain combines TRBV19 with TRBJ2-2; tentative D call: TRBD1 (6 bases). CDR3 size: 14 residues. CDR1 and CDR2 from the germline V gene are LNHDA and SQIVND (reference sequence). Trimming shortened V by 7 bases and J by 4 bases, and 13 bases separated the two germline ends. Written as DNA, the CDR3 is TGTGCCAGTACCCAGGGGACGGCCACCGGGGAGCTGTTTTTT. It specifies CASTQGTATGELFF. Using reference TRBV19 and TRBJ2-2 for the parts outside the CDR3, the full variable domain is DGGITQSPKYLFRKEGQNVTLSCEQNLNHDAMYWYRQDPGQGLRLIYYSQIVNDFQKGDIAEGYSVSREKKESFPLTVTSAQKNPTAFYLCASTQGTATGELFFGEGSRLTVL.